This TCR beta chain stems from a study of T cell repertoires in cytomegalovirus infection. Study-level background: CMV epitopes, recently identified HLA-C-restricted and well-studied HLA-B-restricted, were used. It can be stated that public TCR beta signatures indicated CMV infection as well as a matching HLA type.

Study observations and caveats: It was HLA-C-restricted CMV-specific TCR beta clonotypes that dominated the response ex vivo.

To note about this clonotype: Its matching antigen is unknown.

TCRdb re-derived calls from the reads in MiXCR, one entry per CDR3 protein. The table includes approximately 990,000 distinct CDR3 sequences, approximately 31% detected once. Trimming removed 6 bases from V and 2 bases from J, with 10 bases in between. Germline-derived CDR1 and CDR2 are MNHEY and SVGAGI. This CDR3 has 13 amino acids. This TCR was recovered from a human donor in good health (CMV status not recorded). Some clones in this sample may be carry-over from other donors' samples. The specimen comprised cultured CD8+ T cells from PBMCs, sampled from culture after CMV antigen stimulation. J is TRBJ1-2 and V is TRBV6-5; D not resolved. The CDR3 DNA follows: TGTGCCAGCAGGGTACTGGGGAACTATGGCTACACCTTC. Translation: CASRVLGNYGYTF.